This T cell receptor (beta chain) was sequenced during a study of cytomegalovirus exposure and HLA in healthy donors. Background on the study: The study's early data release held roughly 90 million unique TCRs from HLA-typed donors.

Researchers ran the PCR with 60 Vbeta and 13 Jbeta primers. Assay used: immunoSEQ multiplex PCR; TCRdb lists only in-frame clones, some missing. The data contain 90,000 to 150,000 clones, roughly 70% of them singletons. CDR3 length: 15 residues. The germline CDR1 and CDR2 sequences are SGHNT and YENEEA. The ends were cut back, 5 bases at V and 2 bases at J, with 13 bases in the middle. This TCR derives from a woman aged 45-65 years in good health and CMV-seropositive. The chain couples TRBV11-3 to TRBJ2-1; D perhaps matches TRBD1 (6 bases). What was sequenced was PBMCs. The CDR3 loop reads CASSPGHQAYNEQFF. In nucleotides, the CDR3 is TGTGCCAGCAGCCCGGGACACCAAGCCTACAATGAGCAGTTCTTC.